These 10 T cell receptor beta chains were sequenced from one sample in a study of T cells after yellow fever vaccination. TCRdb independently ran MiXCR on the 5' RACE reads; one entry per CDR3 protein. The table includes over 250,000 distinct CDR3 sequences, about 5.2% detected once. The sequencing used CD4+ T cells sorted from PBMCs, collected on the day of the yellow fever booster vaccination. The receptors originated from a man aged 18 to 35 who received the YFV17D yellow fever vaccine.

The V call is TRBV5-1, the J call TRBJ2-2; TRBD1 is a possible D gene (5 bases). Deletions cut 0 bases from V and 5 bases from J, with 14 bases between. The CDR3 loop spans 16 amino acids. Germline values: CDR1 SGHRS, CDR2 YFSETQ. CDR3 protein: CASSLADIPRTGELFF. The CDR3 DNA is TGCGCCAGCAGCTTGGCGGACATCCCGAGGACCGGGGAGCTGTTTTTT. Filled out from reference TRBV5-1 and TRBJ2-2, the complete variable domain reads KAGVTQTPRYLIKTRGQQVTLSCSPISGHRSVSWYQQTPGQGLQFLFEYFSETQRNKGNFPGRFSGRQFSNSRSEMNVSTLELGDSALYLCASSLADIPRTGELFFGEGSRLTVL.

The chain is built from TRBV4-1 and TRBJ2-2; no clear D gene. Germline CDR1 MGHRA, CDR2 YSYEKL. There are 15 residues in the CDR3. Between the trimmed V and J ends, which lost 1 base and 2 bases, there was a span of 8 bases. CDR3 protein: CASSQARLNTGELFF. In DNA form, the CDR3 reads TGCGCCAGCAGCCAAGCCAGGTTAAACACCGGGGAGCTGTTTTTT.

This chain joins TRBV4-1 and TRBJ2-2; 8 bases fit TRBD1. Unmatched junction bases numbered 3, after V lost 1 base and J lost 2 bases. This CDR3 spans 16 amino acids. Per the germline V gene, CDR1 is MGHRA and CDR2 is YSYEKL. The CDR3 protein is CASSQAGGANTGELFF. CDR3 sequence (DNA): TGCGCCAGCAGCCAAGCAGGGGGCGCCAACACCGGGGAGCTGTTTTTT.

In its sample, this clonotype was seen a few times. The J gene is TRBJ1-3, the V gene TRBV5-1; D unresolved. Deletions cut 5 bases from V and 0 bases from J, with 6 bases between. CDR3 size: 13 residues. Germline V gives CDR1 SGHRS, CDR2 YFSETQ. Here the CDR3 DNA reads TGCGCCAGCAGGGAAGACTCTGGAAACACCATATATTTT. This gives the protein CASREDSGNTIYF.

This clonotype was detected only a few times. The V call is TRBV3-1, the J call TRBJ2-1, with D perhaps TRBD2 (5 bases). Germline assignment: CDR1 LGHDT and CDR2 YNNKEL (reference sequence). The ends were cut back, 4 bases at V and 7 bases at J, with 17 bases in the middle. The CDR3 length is 15 residues. The CDR3 DNA sequence: TGTGCCAGCAGCCTAATCTCGGCGAGGGTAAATGAGCAGTTCTTC. It encodes CASSLISARVNEQFF.

The chain uses TRBV18 and TRBJ1-1; no definite D call. Germline V gene data show CDR1 as KGHSH and CDR2 as LQKENI. CDR3 length equals 13 residues. V was cut by 0 bases and J by 4 bases, with 6 bases left in between. The CDR3 region has the DNA TGTGCCAGCTCACCACCGTCAACCACTGAAGCTTTCTTT. Translating it yields CASSPPSTTEAFF.

This clonotype has only a few counts. This sequence joins TRBV5-4 and TRBJ1-2; maybe TRBD1 (5 bases). The CDR3 is 14 residues long. CDR1 and CDR2 from the germline V gene are SGHNT and YYREEE (reference sequence). Trimming left V 4 bases short and J 0 bases short, with 10 bases between. The CDR3 nucleotides read TGTGCCAGCAGCGCCGGGGGAACTAACTATGGCTACACCTTC. Protein: CASSAGGTNYGYTF.

This clonotype was recorded many times. The CDR3 bases are TGTGCCAGCAGTTTGTACGGGGCGGGGTTCTACGAGCAGTACGTC. This codes for CASSLYGAGFYEQYV. This sequence joins TRBV28 and TRBJ2-7; possibly TRBD2 for D (6 bases). This CDR3 is 15 amino acids long. Trimming removed 3 bases at V and 3 bases at J, with 15 bases between. Germline values: CDR1 MDHEN, CDR2 SYDVKM.

CDR3 sequence reads: CASSIQENTEAFF. CDR3 DNA sequence: TGCGCCAGCAGCATACAGGAGAACACTGAAGCTTTCTTT. The chain links TRBV5-1 to TRBJ1-1, with TRBD1 as a possible D gene (5 bases). This CDR3 comprises 13 residues. In germline, CDR1 is SGHRS, CDR2 YFSETQ. V was cut by 4 bases and J by 1 base, with 8 bases left in between.

The chain is built from TRBV6-5 and TRBJ1-2, with D uncertain. This CDR3 comprises 13 residues. Trimming pared 2 bases from V and 4 bases from J, leaving 8 bases between. Germline V gene lookup returns CDR1 MNHEY and CDR2 SVGAGI. CDR3 sequence reads: CASSYAVGYGYTF. For the CDR3, the DNA is TGTGCCAGCAGTTACGCGGTCGGCTATGGCTACACCTTC.